The T cell receptor beta chain described here comes from a study of T-cell reconstitution after alpha-beta-depleted transplantation in children. Germline values: CDR1 SGHKS, CDR2 YYEKEE (reference sequence). V was pared by 4 bases and J by 9 bases, with 14 bases between. The CDR3 covers 12 residues. Library preparation (for TCRbeta) was performed with unique molecular identifiers. TCRdb fed the PCR reads into MiXCR, producing one record per CDR3 protein. The table records 530,000 or so distinct CDR3 sequences, over 20% of them present only once. This clonotype was picked up one time. This TCR was recovered from a boy younger than two with Wiskott-Aldrich syndrome, due to receive a stem cell transplant. This material consisted of PBMCs, taken before TCRalphabeta/CD19-depleted stem cell transplant. This chain links TRBV5-5 with TRBJ2-7; D uncertain. Here the CDR3 reads CASSPGAFGQYF. Here the CDR3 DNA reads TGTGCCAGCAGCCCTGGAGCTTTTGGGCAGTACTTC.